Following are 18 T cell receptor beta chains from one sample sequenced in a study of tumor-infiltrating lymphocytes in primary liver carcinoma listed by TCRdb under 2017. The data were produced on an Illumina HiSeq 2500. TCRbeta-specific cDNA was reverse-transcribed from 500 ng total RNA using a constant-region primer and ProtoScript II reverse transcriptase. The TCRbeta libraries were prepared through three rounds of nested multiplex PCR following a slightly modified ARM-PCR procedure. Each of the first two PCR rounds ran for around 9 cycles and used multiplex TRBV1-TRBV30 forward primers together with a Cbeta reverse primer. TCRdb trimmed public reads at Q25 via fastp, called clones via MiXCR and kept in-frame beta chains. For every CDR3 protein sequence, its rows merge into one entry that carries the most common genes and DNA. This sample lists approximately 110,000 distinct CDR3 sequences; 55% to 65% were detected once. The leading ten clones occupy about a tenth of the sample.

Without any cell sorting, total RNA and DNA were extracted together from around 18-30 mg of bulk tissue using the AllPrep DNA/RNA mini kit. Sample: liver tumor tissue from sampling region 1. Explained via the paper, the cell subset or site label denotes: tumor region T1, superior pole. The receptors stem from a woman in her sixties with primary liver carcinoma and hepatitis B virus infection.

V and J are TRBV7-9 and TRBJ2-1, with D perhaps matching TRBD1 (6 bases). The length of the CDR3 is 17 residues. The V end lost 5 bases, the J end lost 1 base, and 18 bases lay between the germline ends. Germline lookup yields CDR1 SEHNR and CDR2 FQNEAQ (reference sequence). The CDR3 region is CASSLRTACGSYNEQFF. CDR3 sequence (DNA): TGTGCCAGCAGCCTCAGGACAGCATGTGGGTCCTACAATGAGCAGTTCTTC. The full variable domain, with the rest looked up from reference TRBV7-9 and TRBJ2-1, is DTGVSQNPRHKITKRGQNVTFRCDPISEHNRLYWYRQTLGQGPEFLTYFQNEAQLEKSRLLSDRFSAERPKGSFSTLEIQRTEQGDSAMYLCASSLRTACGSYNEQFFGPGTRLTVL.

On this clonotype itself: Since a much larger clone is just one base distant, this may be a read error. The CDR3 nucleotides read TGTGCCAGCAGGGCCCTAGCGGGCTACTACAATGAGCAGTTCTTC. The encoded protein is CASRALAGYYNEQFF. V is TRBV12-3 or TRBV12-4 and J is TRBJ2-1, with TRBD2 matching over 8 bases. Trimming at V came to 6 bases and at J to 3 bases, leaving 7 bases not matched to a gene. The CDR3 totals 15 residues.

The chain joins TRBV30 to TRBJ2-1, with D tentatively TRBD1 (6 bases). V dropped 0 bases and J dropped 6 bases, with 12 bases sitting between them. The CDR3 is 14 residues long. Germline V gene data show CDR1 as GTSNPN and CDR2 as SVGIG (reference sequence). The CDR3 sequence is CAWSVRVRGNEQFF. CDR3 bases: TGTGCCTGGAGTGTAAGGGTCAGGGGCAATGAGCAGTTCTTC.

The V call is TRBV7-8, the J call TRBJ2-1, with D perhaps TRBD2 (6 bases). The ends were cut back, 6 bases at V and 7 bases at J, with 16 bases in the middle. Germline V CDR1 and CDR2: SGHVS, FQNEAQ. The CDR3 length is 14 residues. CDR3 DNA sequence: TGTGCCAGCAGAGCTTCGGGAGCGTGGAATGAGCAGTTCTTC. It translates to CASRASGAWNEQFF.

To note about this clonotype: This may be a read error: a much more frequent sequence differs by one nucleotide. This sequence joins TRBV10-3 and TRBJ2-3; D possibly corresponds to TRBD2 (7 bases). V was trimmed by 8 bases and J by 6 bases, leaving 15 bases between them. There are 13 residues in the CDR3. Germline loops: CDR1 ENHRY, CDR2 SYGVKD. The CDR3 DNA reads TGTGCCATCGGGGGGGCAGTTTCCGATACGCAGTATTTT. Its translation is CAIGGAVSDTQYF.

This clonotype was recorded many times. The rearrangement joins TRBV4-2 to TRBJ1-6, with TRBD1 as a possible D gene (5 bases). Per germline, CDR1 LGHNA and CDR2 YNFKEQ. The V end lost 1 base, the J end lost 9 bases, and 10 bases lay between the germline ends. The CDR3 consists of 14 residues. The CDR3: CASSQGGDASPLHF. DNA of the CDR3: TGTGCCAGCAGCCAAGGAGGGGACGCTTCACCCCTCCACTTT.

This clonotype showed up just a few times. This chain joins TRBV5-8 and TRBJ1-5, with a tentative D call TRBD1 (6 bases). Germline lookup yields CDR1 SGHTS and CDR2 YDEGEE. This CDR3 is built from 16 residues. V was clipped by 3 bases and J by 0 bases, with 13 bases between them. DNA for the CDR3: TGTGCCAGCAGCTCCGGACAGCTGTATAGCAATCAGCCCCAGCATTTT. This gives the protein CASSSGQLYSNQPQHF.

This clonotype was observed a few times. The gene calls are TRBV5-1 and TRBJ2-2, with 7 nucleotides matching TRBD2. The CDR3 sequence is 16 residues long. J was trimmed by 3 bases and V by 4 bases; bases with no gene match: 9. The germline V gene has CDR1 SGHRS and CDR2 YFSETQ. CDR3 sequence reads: CASSPQGLGDTGELFF. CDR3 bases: TGCGCCAGCAGCCCTCAAGGACTAGGGGACACCGGGGAGCTGTTTTTT.

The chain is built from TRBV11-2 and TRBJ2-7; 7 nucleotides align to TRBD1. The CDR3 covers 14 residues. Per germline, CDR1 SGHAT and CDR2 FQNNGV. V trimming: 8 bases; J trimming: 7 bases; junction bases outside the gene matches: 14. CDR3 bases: TGTGCCAGCCCCAAAGGGACAGTCTCGGGTGAGCAGTACTTC. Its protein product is CASPKGTVSGEQYF.

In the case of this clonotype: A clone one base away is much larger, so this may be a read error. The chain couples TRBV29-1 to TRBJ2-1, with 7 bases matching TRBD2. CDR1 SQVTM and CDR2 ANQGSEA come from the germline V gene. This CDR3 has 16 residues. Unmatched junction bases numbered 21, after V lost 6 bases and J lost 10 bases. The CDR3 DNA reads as TGCAGCGTCAGGTTTATCGGACTAGTCGGGCGTGGCGAGCAGTTCTTC. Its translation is CSVRFIGLVGRGEQFF.

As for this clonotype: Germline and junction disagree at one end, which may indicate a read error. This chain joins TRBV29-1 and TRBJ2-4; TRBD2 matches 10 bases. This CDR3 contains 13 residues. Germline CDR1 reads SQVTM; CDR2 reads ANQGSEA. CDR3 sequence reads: CSVEASGSYIQNF. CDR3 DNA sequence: TGCAGCGTTGAGGCTAGCGGGAGTTACATTCAAAACTTC.

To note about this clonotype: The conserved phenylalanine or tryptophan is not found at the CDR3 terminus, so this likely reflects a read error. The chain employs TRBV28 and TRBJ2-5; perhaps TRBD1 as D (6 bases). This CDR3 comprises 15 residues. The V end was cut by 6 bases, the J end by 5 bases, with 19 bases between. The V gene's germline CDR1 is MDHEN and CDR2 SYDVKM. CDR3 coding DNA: TGTGCCAGCAGATTACTGAGGTCCAGGGGCGAGACCCAGTACCTC. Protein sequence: CASRLLRSRGETQYL.

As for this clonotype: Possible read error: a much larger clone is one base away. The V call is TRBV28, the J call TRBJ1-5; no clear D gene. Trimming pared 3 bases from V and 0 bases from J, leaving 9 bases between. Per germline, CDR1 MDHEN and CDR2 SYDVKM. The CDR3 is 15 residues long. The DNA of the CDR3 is TGTGCCAGCAGTTTGTTGTCAGATAGCAATCAGCCCCAGCATTTT. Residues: CASSLLSDSNQPQHF.

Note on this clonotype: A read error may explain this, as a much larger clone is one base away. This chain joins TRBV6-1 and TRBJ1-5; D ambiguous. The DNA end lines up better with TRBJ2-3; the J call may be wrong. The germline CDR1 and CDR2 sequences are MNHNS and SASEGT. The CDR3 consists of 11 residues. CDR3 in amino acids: CASSESLRQYF. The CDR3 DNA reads TGTGCCAGCAGTGAATCGCTTCGCCAGTATTTT.

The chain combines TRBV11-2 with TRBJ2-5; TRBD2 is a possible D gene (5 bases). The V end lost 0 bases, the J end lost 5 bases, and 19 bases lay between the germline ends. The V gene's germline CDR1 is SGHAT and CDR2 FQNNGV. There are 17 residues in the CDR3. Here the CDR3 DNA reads TGTGCCAGCAGCTTAGATGGTAGGAGCGCGGGCACTGAGACCCAGTACTTC. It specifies CASSLDGRSAGTETQYF. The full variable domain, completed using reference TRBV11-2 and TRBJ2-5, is EAGVAQSPRYKIIEKRQSVAFWCNPISGHATLYWYQQILGQGPKLLIQFQNNGVVDDSQLPKDRFSAERLKGVDSTLKIQPAKLEDSAVYLCASSLDGRSAGTETQYFGPGTRLLVL.

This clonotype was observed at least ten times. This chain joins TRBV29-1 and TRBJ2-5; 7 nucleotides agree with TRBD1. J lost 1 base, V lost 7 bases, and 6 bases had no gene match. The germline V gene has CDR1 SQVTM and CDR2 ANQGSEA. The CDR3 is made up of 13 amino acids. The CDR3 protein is CSATGQLQETQYF. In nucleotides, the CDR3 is TGCAGCGCTACGGGACAGCTCCAAGAGACCCAGTACTTC.

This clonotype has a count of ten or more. The CDR3 DNA reads as TGCAGCGGGACGAGGGTAGGGGGACCTGATGAGCAGTTCTTC. This codes for CSGTRVGGPDEQFF. The chain has TRBV29-1 and TRBJ2-1; the D gene is possibly TRBD1 (6 bases). The CDR3 consists of 14 residues. Per germline, CDR1 SQVTM and CDR2 ANQGSEA. Trimming removed 7 bases from V and 8 bases from J, with 21 bases in between.

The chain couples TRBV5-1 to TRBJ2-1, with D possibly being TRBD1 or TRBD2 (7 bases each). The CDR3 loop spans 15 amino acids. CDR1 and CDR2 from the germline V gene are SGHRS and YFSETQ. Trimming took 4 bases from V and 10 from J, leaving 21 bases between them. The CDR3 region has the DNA TGCGCCAGCAGCCGAGACAGGGAGGGATCCAGGGAGCAGTTCTTC. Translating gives CASSRDREGSREQFF.